This T cell receptor (beta chain) derives from a study of blood T cell repertoires in COVID-19. The wider study: The origin of the acute and convalescent COVID-19 samples was the United States, Italy and Spain. From T cells, B-cell-depleted T cells, or PBMCs came the material, which was cDNA or gDNA.

The germline CDR1 and CDR2 sequences are SQVTM and ANQGSEA. J lost 2 bases, V lost 4 bases, and 6 bases had no gene match. The CDR3 sequence is 14 residues long. Method: immunoSEQ multiplex PCR; TCRdb's copy keeps in-frame clones and lacks some. The sample holds approximately 230,000 clones, roughly 88% seen once. In this sample, this clone turned up once. This receptor was obtained from a man at least 80 years old with acute or convalescent COVID-19. The chain uses TRBV29-1 and TRBJ2-3, with 7 positions matching TRBD2. The sequencing sample was made of peripheral blood. This CDR3 is CSVGGAGNTDTQYF. CDR3 DNA sequence: TGCAGCGTTGGGGGAGCGGGGAACACAGATACGCAGTATTTT.